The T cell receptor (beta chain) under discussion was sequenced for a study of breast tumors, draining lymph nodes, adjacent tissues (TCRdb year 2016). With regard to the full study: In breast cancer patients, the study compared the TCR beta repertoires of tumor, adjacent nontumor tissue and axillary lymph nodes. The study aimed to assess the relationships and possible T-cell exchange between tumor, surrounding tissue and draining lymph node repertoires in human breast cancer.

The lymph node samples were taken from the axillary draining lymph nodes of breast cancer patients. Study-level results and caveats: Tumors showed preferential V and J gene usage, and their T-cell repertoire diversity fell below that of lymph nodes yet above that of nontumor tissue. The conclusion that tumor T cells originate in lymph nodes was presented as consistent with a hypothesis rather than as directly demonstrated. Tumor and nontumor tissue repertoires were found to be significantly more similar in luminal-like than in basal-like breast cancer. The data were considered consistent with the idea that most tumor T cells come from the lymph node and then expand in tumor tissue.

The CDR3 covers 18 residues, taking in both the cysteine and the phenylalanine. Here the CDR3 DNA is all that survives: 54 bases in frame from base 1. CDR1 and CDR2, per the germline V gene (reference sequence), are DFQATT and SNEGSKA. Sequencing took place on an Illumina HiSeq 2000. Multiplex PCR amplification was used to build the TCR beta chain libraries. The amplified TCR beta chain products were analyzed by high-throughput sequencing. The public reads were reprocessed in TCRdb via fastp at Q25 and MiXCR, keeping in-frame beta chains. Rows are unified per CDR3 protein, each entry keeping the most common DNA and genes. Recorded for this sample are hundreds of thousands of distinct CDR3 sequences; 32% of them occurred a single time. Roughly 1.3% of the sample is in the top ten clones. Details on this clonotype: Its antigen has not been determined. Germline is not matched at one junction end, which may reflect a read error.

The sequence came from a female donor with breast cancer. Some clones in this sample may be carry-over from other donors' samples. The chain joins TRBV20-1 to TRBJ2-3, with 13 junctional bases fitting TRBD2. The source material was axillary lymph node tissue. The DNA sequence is TGCGGTGCTAGGAAAGGGACTAGCGGGACGCCCTCCACAGATACGCAGTATTTT. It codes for CGARKGTSGTPSTDTQYF.